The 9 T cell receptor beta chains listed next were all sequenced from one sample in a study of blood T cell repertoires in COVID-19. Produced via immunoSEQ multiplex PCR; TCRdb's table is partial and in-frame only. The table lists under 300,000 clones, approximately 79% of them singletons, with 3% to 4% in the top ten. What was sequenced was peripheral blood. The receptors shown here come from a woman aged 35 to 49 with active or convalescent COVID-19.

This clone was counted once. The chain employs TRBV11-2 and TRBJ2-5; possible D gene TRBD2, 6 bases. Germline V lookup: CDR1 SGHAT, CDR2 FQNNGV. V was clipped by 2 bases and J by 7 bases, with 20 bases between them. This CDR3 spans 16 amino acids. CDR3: CASSLFRAGPGGTQYF. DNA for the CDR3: TGTGCCAGCAGCTTATTTCGGGCAGGCCCCGGGGGGACCCAGTACTTC.

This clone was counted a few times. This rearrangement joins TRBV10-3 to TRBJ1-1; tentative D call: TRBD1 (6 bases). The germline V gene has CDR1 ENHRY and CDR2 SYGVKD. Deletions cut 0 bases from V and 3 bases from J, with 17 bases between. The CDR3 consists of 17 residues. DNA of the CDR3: TGTGCCATCAGTGAGTCGAGAGGTCTGGGGGCGGACACTGAAGCTTTCTTT. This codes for CAISESRGLGADTEAFF.

In nucleotides, the CDR3 is TGTGCCAGCAGCCTTCCGGGGGAACGTAATTCACCCCTCCACTTT. Amino acids: CASSLPGERNSPLHF. The genes are TRBV5-6 and TRBJ1-6; TRBD1 might be the D (5 bases). The CDR3 contains 15 residues. Trimming pared 4 bases from V and 6 bases from J, leaving 14 bases between. The germline CDR1 and CDR2 sequences are SGHDT and YYEEEE.

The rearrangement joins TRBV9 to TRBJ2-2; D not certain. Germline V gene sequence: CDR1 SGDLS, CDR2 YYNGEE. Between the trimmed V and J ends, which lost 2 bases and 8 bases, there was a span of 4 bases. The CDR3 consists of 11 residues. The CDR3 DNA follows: TGTGCCAGCAGCGTGTCGGGGGAGCTGTTTTTT. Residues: CASSVSGELFF.

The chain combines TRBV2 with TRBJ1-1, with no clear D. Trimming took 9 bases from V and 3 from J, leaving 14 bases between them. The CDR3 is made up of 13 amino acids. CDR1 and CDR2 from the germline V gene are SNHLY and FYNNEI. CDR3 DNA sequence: TGTGCCAGTACACAGCTCGGGGACACTGAAGCTTTCTTT. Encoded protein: CASTQLGDTEAFF.

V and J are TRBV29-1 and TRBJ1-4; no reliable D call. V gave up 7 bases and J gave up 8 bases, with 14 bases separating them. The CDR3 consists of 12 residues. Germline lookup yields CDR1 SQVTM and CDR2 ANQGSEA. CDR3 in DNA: TGCAGCGCCCGAGTAGGGAGGGAAAAACTGTTTTTT. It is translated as CSARVGREKLFF.

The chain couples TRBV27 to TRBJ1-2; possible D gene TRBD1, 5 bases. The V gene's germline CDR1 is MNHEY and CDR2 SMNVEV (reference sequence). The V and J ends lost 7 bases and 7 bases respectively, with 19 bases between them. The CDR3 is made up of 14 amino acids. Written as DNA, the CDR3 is TGTGCCAGCAAACATGGGGGGGTAGGGCGTGGCTACACCTTC. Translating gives CASKHGGVGRGYTF.

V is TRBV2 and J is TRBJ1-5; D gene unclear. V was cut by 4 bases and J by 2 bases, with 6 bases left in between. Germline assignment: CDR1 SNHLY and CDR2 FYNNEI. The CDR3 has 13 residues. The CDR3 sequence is CASSGEGNQPQHF. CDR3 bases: TGTGCCAGCAGTGGGGAGGGCAATCAGCCCCAGCATTTT.

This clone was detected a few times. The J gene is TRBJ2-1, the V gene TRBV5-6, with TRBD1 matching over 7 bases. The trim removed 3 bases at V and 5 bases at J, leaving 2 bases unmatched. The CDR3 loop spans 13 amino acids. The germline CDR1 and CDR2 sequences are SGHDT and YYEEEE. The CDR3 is CASSYGTDNEQFF. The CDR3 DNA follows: TGTGCCAGCAGCTACGGGACAGACAATGAGCAGTTCTTC.